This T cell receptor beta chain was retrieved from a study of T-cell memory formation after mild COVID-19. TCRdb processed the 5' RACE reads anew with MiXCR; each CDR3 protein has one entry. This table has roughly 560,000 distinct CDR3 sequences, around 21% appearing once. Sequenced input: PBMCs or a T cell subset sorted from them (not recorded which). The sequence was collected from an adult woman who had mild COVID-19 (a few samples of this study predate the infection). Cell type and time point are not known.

The CDR3 loop reads CASSQPLLAGGNTEAFF. DNA for the CDR3: TGTGCCAGCAGCCAACCTTTGCTGGCAGGGGGCAACACTGAAGCTTTCTTT. The chain joins TRBV3-1 to TRBJ1-1; 8 positions agree with TRBD1. The CDR3 is 17 amino acids. From germline, CDR1 is LGHDT and CDR2 YNNKEL (reference sequence). V dropped 2 bases and J dropped 2; count of bases not matched to a gene: 10.